A single sample is the source of the 17 T cell receptor beta chains below, sequenced in a study of cytomegalovirus exposure and HLA in healthy donors. PCR employed 60 Vbeta and 13 Jbeta primers. The assay was immunoSEQ multiplex PCR, and TCRdb's table has in-frame clones only and misses some. Among 150,000 to 200,000 clones listed, over 80% were seen once. Material for sequencing was PBMCs. These receptors were taken from a man in his fifties or sixties in good health and CMV-seropositive.

The chain combines TRBV6-5 with TRBJ2-1, with D possibly TRBD1 on 5 matching bases. The germline V and J ends were trimmed by 6 bases and 1 base, with 7 bases remaining between them. Germline CDR1 is MNHEY and CDR2 is SVGAGI. This CDR3 has 13 residues. CDR3 region: CASSRDSYNEQFF. CDR3 sequence (DNA): TGTGCCAGCAGCAGGGATTCCTACAATGAGCAGTTCTTC.

Regarding this clone: The sample has other DNA sequences that encode this CDR3 too. The chain links TRBV30 to TRBJ1-4; tentatively, D is TRBD1 (5 bases). The CDR3 loop spans 13 amino acids. Trimming cost V 2 bases and J 7 bases, with 11 bases left between them. The germline gives CDR1 GTSNPN, CDR2 SVGIG (reference sequence). CDR3 sequence reads: CAWSQGRGEKLFF. DNA for the CDR3: TGTGCCTGGAGTCAGGGAAGGGGTGAAAAACTGTTTTTT.

This clone was observed once. Other nucleotide sequences from this sample produce the same CDR3. The chain carries TRBV18 and TRBJ2-1; 12 bases are a match to TRBD2. The CDR3 totals 16 residues. Germline values: CDR1 KGHSH, CDR2 LQKENI. The J segment lost 3 bases and the V segment lost 6 bases, leaving 6 bases of the junction unmatched. This chain's CDR3 is CASSPTTSGSYNEQFF. As DNA, the CDR3 is TGTGCCAGCTCTCCCACGACTAGCGGGAGCTACAATGAGCAGTTCTTC.

V is TRBV28 and J is TRBJ2-7, with 9 bases matching TRBD1. This CDR3 spans 14 amino acids. V shed 4 bases and J 0 bases; nucleotides not matched to a gene: 1. Germline CDR1 and CDR2: MDHEN and SYDVKM. Here the CDR3 DNA reads TGTGCCAGCAGTTCGACAGGGGGCTCCTACGAGCAGTACTTC. Protein sequence: CASSSTGGSYEQYF.

The V and J genes are TRBV5-1 and TRBJ2-7; 9 nucleotides match TRBD2. Unmatched junction bases numbered 13, after V lost 7 bases and J lost 2 bases. There are 16 residues in the CDR3. Germline CDR1 and CDR2: SGHRS and YFSETQ. The CDR3 protein is CASGPSAGGRTYEQYF. CDR3 coding DNA: TGCGCCAGCGGCCCATCAGCGGGAGGTAGAACCTACGAGCAGTACTTC.

The rearrangement links TRBV7-9 to TRBJ2-7; the match to TRBD1 covers 12 bases. Germline CDR1 is SEHNR and CDR2 is FQNEAQ (reference sequence). With V trimmed by 4 bases and J by 7 bases, 8 bases remained unmatched. The CDR3 loop spans 15 amino acids. CDR3 nucleotide sequence: TGTGCCAGCAGCTCATGGGGACAGGGGGCGAGTGAGCAGTACTTC. Translated, it gives CASSSWGQGASEQYF.

The chain has TRBV28 and TRBJ1-2; 7 bases match TRBD1. The CDR3 loop spans 14 amino acids. V lost 2 bases, J lost 3 bases, and 3 bases stayed unmatched. Looked up from germline, CDR1 is MDHEN and CDR2 is SYDVKM. The CDR3 DNA reads TGTGCCAGCAGTTTAGGTGACAGGGACTATGGCTACACCTTC. Amino acids: CASSLGDRDYGYTF.

This clone was seen only once. The genes are TRBV7-9 and TRBJ2-1, with 11 nucleotides matching TRBD1. Germline CDR1 is SEHNR and CDR2 is FQNEAQ (reference sequence). The CDR3 runs 14 residues. With V trimmed by 5 bases and J by 9 bases, 6 bases remained unmatched. The CDR3 loop is CASSARTGGSEQFF. The CDR3 DNA reads TGTGCCAGCAGCGCCCGGACAGGGGGCAGTGAGCAGTTCTTC. The full variable domain, with the rest looked up from reference TRBV7-9 and TRBJ2-1, is DTGVSQNPRHKITKRGQNVTFRCDPISEHNRLYWYRQTLGQGPEFLTYFQNEAQLEKSRLLSDRFSAERPKGSFSTLEIQRTEQGDSAMYLCASSARTGGSEQFFGPGTRLTVL.

V gene TRBV7-9 combines with J gene TRBJ2-1, with TRBD2 matching over 10 bases. The CDR3 consists of 13 residues. V lost 3 bases to trimming and J lost 15 bases; unmatched junction nucleotides: 8. Germline CDR1 SEHNR, CDR2 FQNEAQ (reference sequence). In nucleotides, the CDR3 is TGTGCCAGCAGCTTCGCCCCGGGACTAGCGTGGTTCTTC. Protein: CASSFAPGLAWFF.

V is TRBV28 and J is TRBJ2-2, with 11 bases identical to TRBD2. The germline V gene has CDR1 MDHEN and CDR2 SYDVKM. V was pared by 3 bases and J by 0 bases, with 3 bases of the junction left unmatched. This CDR3 region has 17 residues. The CDR3 nucleotides read TGTGCCAGCAGTTTGGGACTAGCGGACTCGAACACCGGGGAGCTGTTTTTT. It encodes CASSLGLADSNTGELFF.

The chain has TRBV9 and TRBJ1-1; weak D call: TRBD1 (6 bases). The CDR3 runs 16 residues. In germline, CDR1 is SGDLS, CDR2 YYNGEE. V was shortened by 0 bases and J by 6 bases, with 18 bases between the two germline ends. Here the CDR3 reads CASSVARDRSRAEAFF. CDR3 coding DNA: TGTGCCAGCAGCGTAGCCCGAGACAGGAGTCGGGCTGAAGCTTTCTTT.

To note about this clone: Other DNA sequences in this sample translate to the same CDR3. The rearrangement uses TRBV6-5 and TRBJ1-1; no clear D. The germline V gene has CDR1 MNHEY and CDR2 SVGAGI. CDR3 length: 13 amino acids. With 5 bases removed from V and 4 bases from J, the gap between germline ends came to 11 bases. The CDR3 nucleotides are TGTGCCAGCAGTCCCCCCCGGAGCACTGAAGCTTTCTTT. The encoded protein is CASSPPRSTEAFF.

The V gene is TRBV30, the J gene TRBJ2-3, with 8 positions matching TRBD2. The J segment lost 4 bases and the V segment lost 3 bases, leaving 15 bases of the junction unmatched. This CDR3 is 17 amino acids long. The germline V gene has CDR1 GTSNPN and CDR2 SVGIG (reference sequence). The CDR3 bases are TGTGCCTGGAGGGAGCAATACAAAAGCGGGAGCTCAGATACGCAGTATTTT. It codes for CAWREQYKSGSSDTQYF.

The chain has TRBV5-1 and TRBJ2-7; 8 nucleotides align to TRBD1. Per germline, CDR1 SGHRS and CDR2 YFSETQ. This CDR3 spans 14 amino acids. With 4 bases clipped from V and 7 bases from J, the junction kept 10 bases outside the gene matches. The CDR3 nucleotides are TGCGCCAGCAGCATTGCGGGTGGACAGGGTGAGCAGTACTTC. Its protein is CASSIAGGQGEQYF. Looking up the rest from reference TRBV5-1 and TRBJ2-7 gives the full variable domain: KAGVTQTPRYLIKTRGQQVTLSCSPISGHRSVSWYQQTPGQGLQFLFEYFSETQRNKGNFPGRFSGRQFSNSRSEMNVSTLELGDSALYLCASSIAGGQGEQYFGPGTRLTVT.

In DNA, the CDR3 is TGTGCCAGCTCACCCCGCGGACAGGGAAACTATGGCTACACCTTC. Translated: CASSPRGQGNYGYTF. The rearrangement links TRBV18 to TRBJ1-2, with TRBD1 matching 8 bases. The CDR3 is 15 residues long. V was clipped by 3 bases and J by 2 bases; unmatched bases: 5. CDR1 and CDR2 (germline): KGHSH, LQKENI. The variable domain in full, with the rest retrieved from reference TRBV18 and TRBJ1-2, is NAGVMQNPRHLVRRRGQEARLRCSPMKGHSHVYWYRQLPEEGLKFMVYLQKENIIDESGMPKERFSAEFPKEGPSILRIQQVVRGDSAAYFCASSPRGQGNYGYTFGSGTRLTVV.

In regard to this clone: Other DNA variants within this sample encode the same CDR3. For the CDR3, the DNA is TGCGCCAGCAGCTTGGGGCAGGGGAATTCACCCCTCCACTTT. Encoded protein: CASSLGQGNSPLHF. The chain couples TRBV5-1 to TRBJ1-6, with D maybe TRBD1 (6 bases). The CDR3 is 14 residues long. Germline CDR1 SGHRS, CDR2 YFSETQ. V lost 0 bases, J lost 7 bases, and 8 bases lay in between.

V usage is TRBV14 and J usage is TRBJ2-5; 7 positions match TRBD2. This CDR3 spans 16 amino acids. CDR1 is SGHDN, CDR2 FVKESK, per germline. Trimming cost V 2 bases and J 1 base; bases outside gene matches: 7. The CDR3 nucleotides read TGTGCCAGCAGCCAATGGGCTAGCGGACGCCAAGAGACCCAGTACTTC. Translating it yields CASSQWASGRQETQYF.